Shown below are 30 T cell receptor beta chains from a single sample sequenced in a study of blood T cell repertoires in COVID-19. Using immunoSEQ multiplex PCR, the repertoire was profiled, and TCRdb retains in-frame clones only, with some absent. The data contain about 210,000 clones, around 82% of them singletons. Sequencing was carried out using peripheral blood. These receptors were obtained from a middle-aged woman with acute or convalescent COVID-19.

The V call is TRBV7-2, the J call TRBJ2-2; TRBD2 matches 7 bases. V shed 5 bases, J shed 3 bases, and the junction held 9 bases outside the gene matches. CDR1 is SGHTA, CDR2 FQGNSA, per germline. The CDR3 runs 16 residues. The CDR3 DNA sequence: TGTGCCAGCAGCCCCCGTTGGGGGGGGGACACCGGGGAGCTGTTTTTT. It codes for CASSPRWGGDTGELFF.

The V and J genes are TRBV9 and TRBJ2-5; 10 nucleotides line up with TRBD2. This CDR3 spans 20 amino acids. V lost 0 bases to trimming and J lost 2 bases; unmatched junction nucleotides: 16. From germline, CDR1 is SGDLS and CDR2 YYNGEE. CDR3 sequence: CASSVAIGRLAGLIQETQYF. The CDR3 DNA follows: TGTGCCAGCAGCGTAGCGATTGGAAGACTAGCGGGCTTAATACAAGAGACCCAGTACTTC.

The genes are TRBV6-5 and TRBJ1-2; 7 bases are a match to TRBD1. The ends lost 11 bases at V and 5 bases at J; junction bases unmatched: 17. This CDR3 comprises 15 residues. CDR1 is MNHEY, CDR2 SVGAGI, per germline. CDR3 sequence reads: CAERTGVILLYGYTF. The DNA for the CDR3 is TGTGCCGAAAGGACAGGTGTTATACTACTTTATGGCTACACCTTC.

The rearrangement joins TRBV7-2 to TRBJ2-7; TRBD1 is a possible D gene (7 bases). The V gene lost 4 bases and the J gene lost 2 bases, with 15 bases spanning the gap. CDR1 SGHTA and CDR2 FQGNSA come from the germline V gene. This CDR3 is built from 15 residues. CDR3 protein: CASSYPGGRAYEQYF. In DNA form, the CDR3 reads TGTGCCAGCAGCTACCCAGGGGGGAGAGCCTACGAGCAGTACTTC. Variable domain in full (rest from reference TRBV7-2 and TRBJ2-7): GAGVSQSPSNKVTEKGKDVELRCDPISGHTALYWYRQSLGQGLEFLIYFQGNSAPDKSGLPSDRFSAERTGGSVSTLTIQRTQQEDSAVYLCASSYPGGRAYEQYFGPGTRLTVT.

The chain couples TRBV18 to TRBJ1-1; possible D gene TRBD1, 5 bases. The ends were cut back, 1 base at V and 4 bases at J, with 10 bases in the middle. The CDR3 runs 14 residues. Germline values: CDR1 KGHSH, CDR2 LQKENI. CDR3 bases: TGTGCCAGCTCACCACAGGGGATGGGCACTGAAGCTTTCTTT. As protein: CASSPQGMGTEAFF.

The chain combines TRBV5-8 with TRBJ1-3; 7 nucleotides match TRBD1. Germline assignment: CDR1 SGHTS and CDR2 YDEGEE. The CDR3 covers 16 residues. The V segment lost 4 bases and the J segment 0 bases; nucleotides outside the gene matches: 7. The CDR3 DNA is TGTGCCAGCAGCGCTTACTCAGGGGGCTCTGGAAACACCATATATTTT. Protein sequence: CASSAYSGGSGNTIYF.

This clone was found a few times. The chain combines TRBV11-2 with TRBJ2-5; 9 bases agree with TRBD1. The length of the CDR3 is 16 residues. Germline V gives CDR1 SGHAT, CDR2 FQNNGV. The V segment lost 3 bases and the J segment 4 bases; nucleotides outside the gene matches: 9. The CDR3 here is CASSFTGGIGRETQYF. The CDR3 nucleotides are TGTGCCAGCAGCTTTACAGGGGGCATCGGACGAGAGACCCAGTACTTC.

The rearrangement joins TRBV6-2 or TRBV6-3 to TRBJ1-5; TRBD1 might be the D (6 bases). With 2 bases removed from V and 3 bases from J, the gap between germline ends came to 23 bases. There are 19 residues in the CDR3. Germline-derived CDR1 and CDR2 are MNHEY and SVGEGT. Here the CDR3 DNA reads TGTGCCAGCAGTTACACATCCGGGACACCTAGACTTCTCAATCAGCCCCAGCATTTT. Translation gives CASSYTSGTPRLLNQPQHF.

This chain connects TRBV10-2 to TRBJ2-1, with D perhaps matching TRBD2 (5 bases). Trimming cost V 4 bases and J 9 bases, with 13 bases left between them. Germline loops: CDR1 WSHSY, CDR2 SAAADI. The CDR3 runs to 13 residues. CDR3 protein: CASSGASGTEQFF. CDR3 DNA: TGCGCCAGCAGTGGGGCCAGCGGTACTGAGCAGTTCTTC.

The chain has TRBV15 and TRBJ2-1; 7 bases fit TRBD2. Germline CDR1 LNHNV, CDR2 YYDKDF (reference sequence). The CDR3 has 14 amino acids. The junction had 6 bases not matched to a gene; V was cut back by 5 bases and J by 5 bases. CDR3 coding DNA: TGTGCCACCAGCGGGGGGGACTCAAACAATGAGCAGTTCTTC. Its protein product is CATSGGDSNNEQFF.

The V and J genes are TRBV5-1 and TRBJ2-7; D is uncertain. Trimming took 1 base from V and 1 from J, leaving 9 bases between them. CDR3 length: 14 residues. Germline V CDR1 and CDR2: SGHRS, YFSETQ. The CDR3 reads CASSLRQESYEQYF. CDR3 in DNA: TGCGCCAGCAGCTTGAGGCAGGAATCCTACGAGCAGTACTTC.

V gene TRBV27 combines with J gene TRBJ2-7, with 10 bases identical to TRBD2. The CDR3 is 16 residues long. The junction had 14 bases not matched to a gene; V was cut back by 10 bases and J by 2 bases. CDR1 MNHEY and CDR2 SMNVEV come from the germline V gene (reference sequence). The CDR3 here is CATRETSGIPTYEQYF. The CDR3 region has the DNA TGTGCCACCCGCGAAACTAGCGGGATACCGACCTACGAGCAGTACTTC.

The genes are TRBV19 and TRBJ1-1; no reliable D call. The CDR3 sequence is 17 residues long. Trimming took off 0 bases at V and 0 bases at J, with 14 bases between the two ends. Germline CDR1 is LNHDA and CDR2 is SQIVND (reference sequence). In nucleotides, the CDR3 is TGTGCCAGTAGTATAGATCGTAGCTCCCAACTGAACACTGAAGCTTTCTTT. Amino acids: CASSIDRSSQLNTEAFF.

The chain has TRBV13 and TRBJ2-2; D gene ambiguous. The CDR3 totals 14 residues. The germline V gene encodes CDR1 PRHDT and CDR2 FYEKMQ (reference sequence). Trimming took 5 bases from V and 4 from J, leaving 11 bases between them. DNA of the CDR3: TGTGCCAGCAGCCCCGATCAGTCCACCGGGGAGCTGTTTTTT. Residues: CASSPDQSTGELFF. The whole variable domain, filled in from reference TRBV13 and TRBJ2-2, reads AAGVIQSPRHLIKEKRETATLKCYPIPRHDTVYWYQQGPGQDPQFLISFYEKMQSDKGSIPDRFSAQQFSDYHSELNMSSLELGDSALYFCASSPDQSTGELFFGEGSRLTVL.

Here the CDR3 reads CASSQDFNDRLNTEAFF. The DNA for the CDR3 is TGTGCCAGCAGCCAAGATTTTAATGACAGGTTGAACACTGAAGCTTTCTTT. The V call is TRBV14, the J call TRBJ1-1; D may be TRBD1 (6 bases). This CDR3 has 17 amino acids. From germline, CDR1 is SGHDN and CDR2 FVKESK. V lost 0 bases and J 0 bases, leaving 14 bases between the germline ends. The whole variable domain, filled in from reference TRBV14 and TRBJ1-1, reads EAGVTQFPSHSVIEKGQTVTLRCDPISGHDNLYWYRRVMGKEIKFLLHFVKESKQDESGMPNNRFLAERTGGTYSTLKVQPAELEDSGVYFCASSQDFNDRLNTEAFFGQGTRLTVV.

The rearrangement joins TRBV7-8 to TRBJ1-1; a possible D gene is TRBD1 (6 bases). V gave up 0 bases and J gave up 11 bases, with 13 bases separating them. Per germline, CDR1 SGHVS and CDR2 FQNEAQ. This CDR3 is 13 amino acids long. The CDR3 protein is CASSLADLRGAFF. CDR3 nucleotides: TGTGCCAGCAGCTTAGCCGACCTGAGGGGGGCTTTCTTT.

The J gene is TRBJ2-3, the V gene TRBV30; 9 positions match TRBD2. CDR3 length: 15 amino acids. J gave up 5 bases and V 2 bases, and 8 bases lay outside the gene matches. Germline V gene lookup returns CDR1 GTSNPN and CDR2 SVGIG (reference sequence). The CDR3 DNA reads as TGTGCCTGGAGTCCGCTAGCGGGGAGGGGAGATACGCAGTATTTT. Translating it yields CAWSPLAGRGDTQYF.

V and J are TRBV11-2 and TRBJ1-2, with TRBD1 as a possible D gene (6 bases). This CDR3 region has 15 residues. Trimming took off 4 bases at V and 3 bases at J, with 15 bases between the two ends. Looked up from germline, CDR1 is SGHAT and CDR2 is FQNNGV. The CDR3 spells CASSSSMGAHYGYTF. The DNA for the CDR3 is TGTGCCAGCAGCTCATCAATGGGGGCGCACTATGGCTACACCTTC.

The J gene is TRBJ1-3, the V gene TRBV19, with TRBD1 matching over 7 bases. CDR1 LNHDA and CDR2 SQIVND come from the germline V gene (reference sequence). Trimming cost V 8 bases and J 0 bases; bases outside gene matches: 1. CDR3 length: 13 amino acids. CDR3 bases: TGTGCCAGTGGGGACAGCTCTGGAAACACCATATATTTT. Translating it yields CASGDSSGNTIYF.

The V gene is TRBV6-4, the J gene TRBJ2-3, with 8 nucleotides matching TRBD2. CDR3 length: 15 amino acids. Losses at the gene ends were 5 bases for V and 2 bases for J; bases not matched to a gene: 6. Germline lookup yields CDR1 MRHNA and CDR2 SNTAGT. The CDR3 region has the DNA TGTGCCAGCAGTCCCAGCGGGGGTACCACAGATACGCAGTATTTT. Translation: CASSPSGGTTDTQYF.

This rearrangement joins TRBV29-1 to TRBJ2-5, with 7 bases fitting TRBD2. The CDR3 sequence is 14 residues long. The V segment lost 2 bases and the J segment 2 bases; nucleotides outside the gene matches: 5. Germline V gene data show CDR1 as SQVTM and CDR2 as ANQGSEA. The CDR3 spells CSVELAGQQETQYF. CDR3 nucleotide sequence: TGCAGCGTTGAATTAGCGGGCCAACAAGAGACCCAGTACTTC.

The CDR3 DNA sequence: TGTGCCAGTAGTATAGGTCTAGCGCATCGCACAGATACGCAGTATTTT. Translated, it gives CASSIGLAHRTDTQYF. The chain uses TRBV19 and TRBJ2-3, with D maybe TRBD2 (6 bases). Between the trimmed V and J ends, which lost 1 base and 1 base, there was a span of 12 bases. CDR1 and CDR2 (germline): LNHDA, SQIVND (reference sequence). This CDR3 spans 16 amino acids.

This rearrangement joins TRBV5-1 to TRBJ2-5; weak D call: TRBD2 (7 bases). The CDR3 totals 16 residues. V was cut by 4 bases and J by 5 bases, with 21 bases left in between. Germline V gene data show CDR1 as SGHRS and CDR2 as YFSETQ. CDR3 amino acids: CASSTAGALTSETQYF. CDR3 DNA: TGCGCCAGCAGCACGGCGGGGGCCCTCACCTCGGAGACCCAGTACTTC.

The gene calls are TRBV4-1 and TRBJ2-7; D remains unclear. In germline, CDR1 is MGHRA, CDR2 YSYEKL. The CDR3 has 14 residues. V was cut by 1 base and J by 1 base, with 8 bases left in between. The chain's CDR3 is CASSQVHDSYEQYF. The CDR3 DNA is TGCGCCAGCAGCCAAGTACACGATTCCTACGAGCAGTACTTC.

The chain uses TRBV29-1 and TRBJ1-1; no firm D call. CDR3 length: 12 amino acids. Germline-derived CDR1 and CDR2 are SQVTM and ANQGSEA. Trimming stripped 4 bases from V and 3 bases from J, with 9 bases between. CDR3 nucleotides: TGCAGCGTTGTTCGCGGGGACACTGAAGCTTTCTTT. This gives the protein CSVVRGDTEAFF.

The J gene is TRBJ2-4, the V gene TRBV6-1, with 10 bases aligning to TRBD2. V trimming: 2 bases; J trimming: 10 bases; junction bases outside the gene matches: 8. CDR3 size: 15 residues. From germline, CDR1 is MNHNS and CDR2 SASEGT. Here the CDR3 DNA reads TGTGCCAGCAGTGAAATGGCTAGCGGGAGCCAAATTCAGTACTTC. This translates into CASSEMASGSQIQYF.

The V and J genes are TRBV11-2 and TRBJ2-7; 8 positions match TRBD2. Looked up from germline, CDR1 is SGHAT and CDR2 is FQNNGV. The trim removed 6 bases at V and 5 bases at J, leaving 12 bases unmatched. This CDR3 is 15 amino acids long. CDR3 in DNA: TGTGCCAGCAGATTAAAGGGCGGGGGGCTGAACGAGCAGTACTTC. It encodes CASRLKGGGLNEQYF.

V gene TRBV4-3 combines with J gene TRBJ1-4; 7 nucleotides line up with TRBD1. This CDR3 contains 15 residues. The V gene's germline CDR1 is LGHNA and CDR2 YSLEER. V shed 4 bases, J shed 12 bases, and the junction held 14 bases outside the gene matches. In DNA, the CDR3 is TGCGCCAGCAGCCGGGACAGCCGTTATAGTGGTGAACTGTTTTTT. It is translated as CASSRDSRYSGELFF.

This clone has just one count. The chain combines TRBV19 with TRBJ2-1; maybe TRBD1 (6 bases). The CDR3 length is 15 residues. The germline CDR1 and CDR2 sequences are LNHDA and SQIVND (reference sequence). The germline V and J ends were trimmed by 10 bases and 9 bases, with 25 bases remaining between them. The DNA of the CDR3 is TGTGCCACTTCCCTCTTCGTGGGGGCTGGGGCTGAGCAGTTCTTC. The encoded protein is CATSLFVGAGAEQFF.

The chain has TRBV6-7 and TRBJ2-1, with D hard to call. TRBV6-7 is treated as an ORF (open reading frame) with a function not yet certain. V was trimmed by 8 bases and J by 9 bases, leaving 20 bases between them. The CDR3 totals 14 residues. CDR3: CASQLDCPLSEQFF. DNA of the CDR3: TGTGCCAGCCAATTAGACTGCCCGCTGAGTGAGCAGTTCTTC.